This T cell receptor (beta chain) was recovered during a study of blood T cells in healthy people across ages. Sample-barcoded 5' priming and a J-beta primer mix drove a second PCR of roughly 6 to 12 cycles. TCRdb re-analysed the 5' RACE reads in MiXCR, keeping a single row per CDR3 protein. This table holds 1.2 million to 1.5 million distinct CDR3 sequences, approximately 38% found once. This TCR derives from a woman between 18 and 29 years old in good health. Material: blood.

The CDR3 DNA sequence: TGTGCCAGCAGTTTATTTGAAGGGGATAAGTTCTATGGCTACACCTTC. Its translation is CASSLFEGDKFYGYTF. The chain joins TRBV27 to TRBJ1-2; TRBD1 might be the D (5 bases). V lost 1 base, J lost 4 bases, and 16 bases lay in between. CDR3 size: 16 residues. Germline lookup yields CDR1 MNHEY and CDR2 SMNVEV (reference sequence).